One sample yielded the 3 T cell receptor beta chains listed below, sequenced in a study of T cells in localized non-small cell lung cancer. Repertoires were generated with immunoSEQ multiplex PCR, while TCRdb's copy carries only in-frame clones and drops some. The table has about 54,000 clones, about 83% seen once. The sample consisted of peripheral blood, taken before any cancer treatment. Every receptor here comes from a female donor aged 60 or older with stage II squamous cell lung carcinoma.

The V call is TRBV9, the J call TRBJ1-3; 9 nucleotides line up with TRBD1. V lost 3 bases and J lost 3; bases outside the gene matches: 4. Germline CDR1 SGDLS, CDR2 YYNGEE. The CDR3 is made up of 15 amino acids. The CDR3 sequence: CASSALTGGGNTIYF. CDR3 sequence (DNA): TGTGCCAGCAGCGCCCTGACAGGGGGTGGAAACACCATATATTTT.

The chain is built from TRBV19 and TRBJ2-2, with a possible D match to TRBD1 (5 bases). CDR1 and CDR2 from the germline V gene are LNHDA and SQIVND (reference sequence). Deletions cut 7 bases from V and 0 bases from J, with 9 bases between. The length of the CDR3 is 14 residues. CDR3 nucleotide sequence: TGTGCCAGTACCGACAGAGCGAACACCGGGGAGCTGTTTTTT. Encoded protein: CASTDRANTGELFF.

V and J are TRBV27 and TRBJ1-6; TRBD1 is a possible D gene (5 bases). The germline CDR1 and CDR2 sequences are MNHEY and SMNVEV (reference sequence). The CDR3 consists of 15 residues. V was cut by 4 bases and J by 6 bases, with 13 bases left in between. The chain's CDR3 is CASSYRGRTNSPLHF. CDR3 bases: TGTGCCAGCAGTTACCGGGGACGGACTAATTCACCCCTCCACTTT.